This TCR beta chain is drawn from a study of blood T cell repertoires in COVID-19. Study as a whole: Sites across the United States, Italy and Spain contributed samples from acute and convalescent COVID-19.

Per the original methods: Quantification of nucleated cells was approximated via reference gene primer amplification. Method: immunoSEQ multiplex PCR; TCRdb's copy keeps in-frame clones and lacks some. V, J and clone size derive from that table, while D and trimming were established from the DNA sequence. The sample has 52,000 or so clones, approximately 84% seen once. The receptor's source is a man in his 70s with active COVID-19. Sequenced: peripheral blood.

The CDR3 region is CSVEDLGGLGYTF. DNA of the CDR3: TGCAGCGTTGAAGACTTAGGGGGCTTGGGCTACACCTTC. V gene TRBV29-1 combines with J gene TRBJ1-2; 7 positions match TRBD1. Germline CDR1 and CDR2: SQVTM and ANQGSEA. Germline trimming cut 0 bases from V and 8 bases from J; bases unmatched to any gene: 6. This CDR3 contains 13 residues.